Below, 20 T cell receptor beta chains from the same sample are listed, as sequenced in a study of beta chain features in type 1 diabetes. The entirety of the isolated RNA underwent reverse transcription, so expressed TCRB transcripts were sequenced. Assay: immunoSEQ multiplex PCR; the TCRdb copy retains only in-frame clones and omits some. The top ten clones hold about 0.019% of a sample with a few hundred thousand clones, about 15% of them seen once. Sequencing was performed on naive CD4+ T cells from blood. The receptors were gathered from a woman between 18 and 29 years old in good health.

This rearrangement joins TRBV18 to TRBJ1-5; D may be TRBD1 (6 bases). This CDR3 has 17 residues. Per the germline V gene, CDR1 is KGHSH and CDR2 is LQKENI. V lost 2 bases and J lost 0, with 14 bases in between. CDR3 in amino acids: CASSPGAQGYSNQPQHF. The CDR3 DNA sequence: TGTGCCAGCTCACCAGGGGCACAGGGATATAGCAATCAGCCCCAGCATTTT.

Details on this clone: At one end the junction does not follow the germline gene, possibly because of a read error. The J gene is TRBJ1-1, the V gene TRBV7-2, with D perhaps TRBD1 (5 bases). This CDR3 has 13 amino acids. Germline loops: CDR1 SGHTA, CDR2 FQGNSA. The CDR3 protein is CASSWGRNTEAFF. The CDR3 DNA reads as TGTGCCAGCAGCTGGGGCAGAAACACTGAGGCTTTCTTT. Together with reference TRBV7-2 and TRBJ1-1, the CDR3 gives the full variable domain: GAGVSQSPSNKVTEKGKDVELRCDPISGHTALYWYRQSLGQGLEFLIYFQGNSAPDKSGLPSDRFSAERTGGSVSTLTIQRTQQEDSAVYLCASSWGRNTEAFFGQGTRLTVV.

The J gene is TRBJ2-5, the V gene TRBV15, with 12 bases aligning to TRBD1. Trimming at V came to 4 bases and at J to 5 bases, leaving 5 bases not matched to a gene. This CDR3 is built from 15 residues. CDR1 LNHNV and CDR2 YYDKDF come from the germline V gene (reference sequence). The CDR3 coding sequence is TGTGCCACCAGCATCCGGGACAGGGGGCCTGAGACCCAGTACTTC. This gives the protein CATSIRDRGPETQYF.

This clone was observed a handful of times. The V call is TRBV29-1, the J call TRBJ2-1, with a possible D match to TRBD2 (6 bases). The CDR3 totals 13 residues. V was shortened by 4 bases and J by 6 bases, with 13 bases between the two germline ends. Germline V CDR1 and CDR2: SQVTM, ANQGSEA. Written as DNA, the CDR3 is TGCAGCGTTGCCACCCGACTAGTCAATGAGCAGTTCTTC. Translated, it gives CSVATRLVNEQFF.

This clone turned up a few times. CDR3 nucleotide sequence: TGTGCCAGCTTAGGAGCGGGAGTAGGTTACGAGCAGTACTTC. Translation: CASLGAGVGYEQYF. The chain links TRBV11-2 to TRBJ2-7; 8 positions agree with TRBD2. Losses at the gene ends were 8 bases for V and 4 bases for J; bases not matched to a gene: 10. The CDR3 is 14 residues long. Germline CDR1 and CDR2: SGHAT and FQNNGV.

CDR3 nucleotides: TGCGCCAGCAGTCTTCGGGTAGCGGCTAGCACAGATACGCAGTATTTT. It encodes CASSLRVAASTDTQYF. The chain is built from TRBV4-1 and TRBJ2-3, with a possible D match to TRBD2 (6 bases). The CDR3 has 16 residues. Germline lookup yields CDR1 MGHRA and CDR2 YSYEKL. V lost 6 bases to trimming and J lost 0 bases, with 16 bases between them.

The V and J genes are TRBV29-1 and TRBJ2-1; 10 bases are a match to TRBD2. V shed 1 base, J shed 6 bases, and the junction held 9 bases outside the gene matches. Germline CDR1 and CDR2: SQVTM and ANQGSEA. The CDR3 has 16 residues. CDR3: CSVEGVSGRAFNEQFF. CDR3 nucleotide sequence: TGCAGCGTTGAAGGAGTAAGCGGGAGGGCCTTCAATGAGCAGTTCTTC.

V gene TRBV29-1 combines with J gene TRBJ1-2, with 9 positions matching TRBD1. This CDR3 spans 12 amino acids. J lost 8 bases, V lost 6 bases, and 7 bases had no gene match. Germline assignment: CDR1 SQVTM and CDR2 ANQGSEA. The chain's CDR3 is CSVSGTGLGYTF. The DNA for the CDR3 is TGCAGCGTGTCCGGGACAGGGTTAGGCTACACCTTC. Drawing the rest from reference TRBV29-1 and TRBJ1-2, the complete variable domain is SAVISQKPSRDICQRGTSLTIQCQVDSQVTMMFWYRQQPGQSLTLIATANQGSEATYESGFVIDKFPISRPNLTFSTLTVSNMSPEDSSIYLCSVSGTGLGYTFGSGTRLTVV.

The table lists this clone with a count of one. The CDR3 DNA sequence: TGTGCCAGCAGCGGGGGGACAGGGGACCCCTACAATGAGCAGTTCTTC. Amino acids: CASSGGTGDPYNEQFF. The chain is built from TRBV28 and TRBJ2-1; 10 nucleotides match TRBD1. This CDR3 region has 16 residues. Looked up from germline, CDR1 is MDHEN and CDR2 is SYDVKM. V dropped 6 bases and J dropped 2; count of bases not matched to a gene: 7.

This chain joins TRBV5-1 and TRBJ2-1; D perhaps matches TRBD2 (5 bases). Trimming shortened V by 2 bases and J by 7 bases, and 13 bases separated the two germline ends. CDR3 length: 14 amino acids. CDR1 SGHRS and CDR2 YFSETQ come from the germline V gene. The CDR3 region is CASSFQARDNEQFF. CDR3 nucleotides: TGCGCCAGCAGCTTTCAGGCCCGGGATAATGAGCAGTTCTTC. The complete variable domain, with remaining parts taken from reference TRBV5-1 and TRBJ2-1, reads KAGVTQTPRYLIKTRGQQVTLSCSPISGHRSVSWYQQTPGQGLQFLFEYFSETQRNKGNFPGRFSGRQFSNSRSEMNVSTLELGDSALYLCASSFQARDNEQFFGPGTRLTVL.

V usage is TRBV7-2 and J usage is TRBJ2-1; D is perhaps TRBD1 (5 bases). There are 14 residues in the CDR3. Germline loops: CDR1 SGHTA, CDR2 FQGNSA. The V end was cut by 3 bases, the J end by 4 bases, with 10 bases between. The CDR3 sequence: CASSFRQGYNEQFF. The DNA for the CDR3 is TGTGCCAGCAGCTTTCGCCAGGGTTACAATGAGCAGTTCTTC.

The CDR3 coding sequence is TGTGCCTGGAGTGTATTGGCCCGATGGGGGGGCACTGAAGCTTTCTTT. Translating it yields CAWSVLARWGGTEAFF. The chain links TRBV30 to TRBJ1-1, with D possibly TRBD1 on 5 matching bases. V was pared by 0 bases and J by 4 bases, with 18 bases between. The length of the CDR3 is 16 residues. Per the germline V gene, CDR1 is GTSNPN and CDR2 is SVGIG (reference sequence).

The chain joins TRBV28 to TRBJ1-2, with D tentatively TRBD1 (6 bases). Germline CDR1 MDHEN, CDR2 SYDVKM. V was cut by 8 bases and J by 4 bases, with 14 bases left in between. The CDR3 covers 13 residues. Written as DNA, the CDR3 is TGTGCCAGCGTACGAGGGGGTGGCTATGGCTACACCTTC. Its protein product is CASVRGGGYGYTF.

Only a few counts were recorded for this clone. V and J are TRBV5-1 and TRBJ2-1; 11 nucleotides agree with TRBD2. CDR1 is SGHRS and CDR2 is YFSETQ in the germline V gene. The CDR3 spans 15 residues. The V and J ends lost 4 bases and 5 bases, in that order; junction bases with no gene match: 5. The CDR3 coding sequence is TGCGCCAGCAGCCCCGGGACTAGCGGCCACAATGAGCAGTTCTTC. This codes for CASSPGTSGHNEQFF.

In its sample, this clone was seen once. The rearrangement uses TRBV5-6 and TRBJ1-5, with TRBD1 matching over 7 bases. The CDR3 loop spans 15 amino acids. Trimming removed 3 bases from V and 0 bases from J; junction bases left unmatched: 3. In germline, CDR1 is SGHDT, CDR2 YYEEEE. Written as DNA, the CDR3 is TGTGCCAGCAGCTGGGGACAGAATAGCAATCAGCCCCAGCATTTT. Its translation is CASSWGQNSNQPQHF.

The chain is built from TRBV4-1 and TRBJ2-5; D is possibly TRBD1 (5 bases). CDR1 and CDR2 (germline): MGHRA, YSYEKL. V gave up 8 bases and J gave up 0 bases, with 10 bases separating them. This CDR3 is built from 13 residues. The CDR3 region is CASGRVYQETQYF. The CDR3 DNA reads TGCGCCAGCGGCAGGGTTTACCAAGAGACCCAGTACTTC.

A few counts support this clone. The genes are TRBV18 and TRBJ2-7; D gene unclear. This CDR3 contains 13 residues. V lost 3 bases to trimming and J lost 1 base, with 7 bases between them. CDR1 KGHSH and CDR2 LQKENI come from the germline V gene. CDR3 in DNA: TGTGCCAGCTCACCCTGGCAGTCCTACGAGCAGTACTTC. It codes for CASSPWQSYEQYF.

For the CDR3, the DNA is TGTGCCAGCAGCTTAGGCGCGGGGGGTCGTGATCAGCCCCAGCATTTT. Encoded protein: CASSLGAGGRDQPQHF. The rearrangement joins TRBV7-9 to TRBJ1-5, with D maybe TRBD1 (5 bases). The germline V and J ends were trimmed by 1 base and 5 bases, with 15 bases remaining between them. CDR3 size: 16 residues. Germline CDR1 reads SEHNR; CDR2 reads FQNEAQ (reference sequence). Looking up the rest from reference TRBV7-9 and TRBJ1-5 gives the full variable domain: DTGVSQNPRHKITKRGQNVTFRCDPISEHNRLYWYRQTLGQGPEFLTYFQNEAQLEKSRLLSDRFSAERPKGSFSTLEIQRTEQGDSAMYLCASSLGAGGRDQPQHFGDGTRLSIL.

For the CDR3, the DNA is TGTGCCAGCAGCTTAGCAGGTAGATACAATGAGCAGTTCTTC. This codes for CASSLAGRYNEQFF. This chain links TRBV11-2 with TRBJ2-1; no definite D call. Germline V gives CDR1 SGHAT, CDR2 FQNNGV. CDR3 size: 14 residues. Trimming took 1 base from V and 4 from J, leaving 8 bases between them.

V gene TRBV11-2 combines with J gene TRBJ2-4; 10 bases map to TRBD2. V shed 2 bases and J 9 bases; nucleotides not matched to a gene: 4. The CDR3 length is 14 residues. CDR1 SGHAT and CDR2 FQNNGV come from the germline V gene. CDR3 coding DNA: TGTGCCAGCAGCTTAAGAAGCGGGAGGGGCATTCAGTACTTC. Residues: CASSLRSGRGIQYF.